This TCR beta chain is from a study of control samples from healthy donors and cancer patients. This table comes from immunoSEQ multiplex PCR, and its TCRdb copy is limited to in-frame clones, with some not included. The sample has about 100,000 clones, 80% to 90% seen once. This clone occurred once. CDR3 size: 14 residues. CDR1 SNHLY and CDR2 FYNNEI come from the germline V gene. The V gene lost 6 bases and the J gene lost 8 bases, with 14 bases spanning the gap. The sample comprised blood. The origin of this receptor is a man aged 25-40 years in good health. This chain uses TRBV2 with TRBJ1-6, with D perhaps matching TRBD1 (5 bases). The CDR3 region has the DNA TGTGCCAGCAGGGCCAGGGTCCACTATTCACCCCTCCACTTT. It translates to CASRARVHYSPLHF.